Following are 26 T cell receptor beta chains from one sample sequenced in a study of cytomegalovirus exposure and HLA in healthy donors. PCR used 60 Vbeta primers and 13 Jbeta primers. TCRdb's table, derived via immunoSEQ multiplex PCR, lists solely in-frame clones and lacks some. The sample lists 90,000 to 140,000 clones; roughly three quarters were seen once. Sequenced: PBMCs. These receptors all stem from a man aged 30-40 years in good health and CMV-seronegative.

A note on this clone: The sample carries other DNA sequences with the same CDR3. This chain joins TRBV2 and TRBJ1-3; D is perhaps TRBD1 (5 bases). The germline gives CDR1 SNHLY, CDR2 FYNNEI. Trimming pared 4 bases from V and 0 bases from J, leaving 10 bases between. The CDR3 is 15 residues long. CDR3 residues: CASSGRATSGNTIYF. CDR3 coding DNA: TGTGCCAGCAGTGGCAGGGCCACCTCTGGAAACACCATATATTTT.

This clone turned up a few times. This rearrangement joins TRBV2 to TRBJ2-7; 7 bases are a match to TRBD1. Looked up from germline, CDR1 is SNHLY and CDR2 is FYNNEI. The CDR3 is 16 residues long. The V and J ends lost 6 bases and 4 bases, in that order; junction bases with no gene match: 15. This CDR3 is CASSPLGAGGRYEQYF. CDR3 in DNA: TGTGCCAGCAGCCCACTCGGAGCAGGGGGAAGATACGAGCAGTACTTC.

J is TRBJ2-2 and V is TRBV2; D remains unclear. The CDR3 is 13 amino acids. Germline assignment: CDR1 SNHLY and CDR2 FYNNEI. The V gene lost 5 bases and the J gene lost 6 bases, with 10 bases spanning the gap. CDR3 in amino acids: CASSIIASGELFF. CDR3 nucleotides: TGTGCCAGCAGTATTATAGCTTCCGGGGAGCTGTTTTTT.

The V call is TRBV9, the J call TRBJ2-7, with a weak D call TRBD1 (6 bases). V was shortened by 2 bases and J by 1 base, with 10 bases between the two germline ends. CDR1 and CDR2 (germline): SGDLS, YYNGEE. The CDR3 loop spans 14 amino acids. CDR3 nucleotides: TGTGCCAGCAGCGTGGGGGCGTCGTCCTACGAGCAGTACTTC. The encoded protein is CASSVGASSYEQYF. Full variable domain (remainder filled in from reference TRBV9 and TRBJ2-7): DSGVTQTPKHLITATGQRVTLRCSPRSGDLSVYWYQQSLDQGLQFLIQYYNGEERAKGNILERFSAQQFPDLHSELNLSSLELGDSALYFCASSVGASSYEQYFGPGTRLTVT.

CDR3 loop: CASSPLRFSDSGNTIYF. Written as DNA, the CDR3 is TGTGCCAGCTCACCACTTAGATTCTCTGACTCTGGAAACACCATATATTTT. The chain links TRBV18 to TRBJ1-3; D call uncertain. The length of the CDR3 is 17 residues. Germline values: CDR1 KGHSH, CDR2 LQKENI. V lost 1 base, J lost 0 bases, and 13 bases lay in between.

This clone was observed a handful of times. The rearrangement uses TRBV18 and TRBJ1-1; D remains ambiguous. The CDR3 sequence is 16 residues long. Germline V gene sequence: CDR1 KGHSH, CDR2 LQKENI. The germline V and J ends were trimmed by 0 bases and 1 base, with 12 bases remaining between them. The CDR3 DNA follows: TGTGCCAGCTCACCACCGACAACTTTTACGAACACTGAAGCTTTCTTT. This encodes CASSPPTTFTNTEAFF.

This clone was found once. The rearrangement joins TRBV7-2 to TRBJ2-5; D may be TRBD2 (6 bases). Trimming pared 5 bases from V and 11 bases from J, leaving 21 bases between. The CDR3 has 14 amino acids. Germline V lookup: CDR1 SGHTA, CDR2 FQGNSA. The DNA for the CDR3 is TGTGCCAGCAGCCGTCCTCCAGCGACGGGAGAGCAGTACTTC. Translating it yields CASSRPPATGEQYF.

The rearrangement links TRBV5-5 to TRBJ1-1; D remains ambiguous. The V end was cut by 4 bases, the J end by 1 base, with 8 bases between. The CDR3 contains 13 residues. Looked up from germline, CDR1 is SGHKS and CDR2 is YYEKEE (reference sequence). CDR3 sequence reads: CASSPLRNTEAFF. CDR3 DNA sequence: TGTGCCAGCAGCCCCCTTCGGAACACTGAAGCTTTCTTT.

The gene calls are TRBV6-1 and TRBJ1-2, with D tentatively TRBD1 (5 bases). This CDR3 has 14 residues. Germline CDR1 is MNHNS and CDR2 is SASEGT. V was clipped by 5 bases and J by 2 bases, with 12 bases between them. CDR3: CASSPAGNNYGYTF. The CDR3 DNA is TGTGCCAGCAGTCCCGCAGGGAACAACTATGGCTACACCTTC.

This clone was seen a single time. The J gene is TRBJ1-4, the V gene TRBV7-9; TRBD1 matches at 10 bases. The CDR3 spans 14 residues. CDR1 SEHNR and CDR2 FQNEAQ come from the germline V gene (reference sequence). V lost 5 bases and J lost 6; bases outside the gene matches: 3. DNA for the CDR3: TGTGCCAGCAGCCTGGGACAGGGGTATGAAAAACTGTTTTTT. Translation: CASSLGQGYEKLFF.

The V call is TRBV2, the J call TRBJ2-5; 11 bases are shared with TRBD1. The CDR3 has 13 residues. The germline V gene encodes CDR1 SNHLY and CDR2 FYNNEI. Trimming removed 6 bases from V and 4 bases from J; junction bases left unmatched: 1. CDR3 DNA sequence: TGTGCCAGCAGAGGGACAGGGGGAGAGACCCAGTACTTC. Its protein is CASRGTGGETQYF.

The V gene is TRBV12-5, the J gene TRBJ1-4, with 11 bases fitting TRBD1. Germline V lookup: CDR1 LGHNT, CDR2 FRNRAP. The CDR3 has 15 residues. Losses at the gene ends were 1 base for V and 7 bases for J; bases not matched to a gene: 2. The DNA for the CDR3 is TGTGCTAGTGGTTTGGCCGGGACAGGGGGTGAAAAACTGTTTTTT. Protein product: CASGLAGTGGEKLFF.

This clone is classed as medium-sized. CDR3 DNA sequence: TGTGCCAGCAGCTTGTCCAGGGAGGGCAATCAGCCCCAGCATTTT. Protein: CASSLSREGNQPQHF. The chain employs TRBV11-2 and TRBJ1-5, with D possibly being TRBD1 (5 bases). The CDR3 runs 15 residues. Trimming pared 3 bases from V and 2 bases from J, leaving 11 bases between. Germline V gene data show CDR1 as SGHAT and CDR2 as FQNNGV.

This clone was counted a single time. The J gene is TRBJ2-5, the V gene TRBV9; 14 bases are shared with TRBD2. After removal of 3 bases from V and 7 bases from J, the junction contained 8 bases not matched to a gene. Germline V gene data show CDR1 as SGDLS and CDR2 as YYNGEE. This CDR3 comprises 16 residues. The CDR3 nucleotides read TGTGCCAGCAGCGGAGGACTAGCGGGGGGACTCGGGACCCAGTACTTC. Amino acids: CASSGGLAGGLGTQYF.

This clone was detected a few times. The genes are TRBV2 and TRBJ2-5; D possibly corresponds to TRBD1 (5 bases). Germline V CDR1 and CDR2: SNHLY, FYNNEI. Trimming cost V 4 bases and J 1 base, with 7 bases left between them. The CDR3 length is 13 residues. CDR3 DNA sequence: TGTGCCAGCAGTGGACAGCTCCAAGAGACCCAGTACTTC. As protein: CASSGQLQETQYF.

In its sample, this clone was seen a few times. The CDR3 coding sequence is TGTGCCTGGAGTACGGGACTAGCGGGATTATGGGAGCAGTTCTTC. Protein: CAWSTGLAGLWEQFF. The chain employs TRBV30 and TRBJ2-1; TRBD2 agrees at 13 bases. V was pared by 2 bases and J by 10 bases, with 8 bases of the junction left unmatched. The CDR3 runs 15 residues. Germline CDR1 reads GTSNPN; CDR2 reads SVGIG (reference sequence). The full variable domain, its missing parts supplied by reference TRBV30 and TRBJ2-1, is SQTIHQWPATLVQPVGSPLSLECTVEGTSNPNLYWYRQAAGRGLQLLFYSVGIGQISSEVPQNLSASRPQDRQFILSSKKLLLSDSGFYLCAWSTGLAGLWEQFFGPGTRLTVL.

The rearrangement uses TRBV30 and TRBJ2-7, with D perhaps matching TRBD2 (7 bases). Trimming took off 3 bases at V and 3 bases at J, with 12 bases between the two ends. The CDR3 runs 13 residues. Per the germline V gene, CDR1 is GTSNPN and CDR2 is SVGIG (reference sequence). The DNA for the CDR3 is TGTGCCTGGAGGACCGGGGGGCTCTACGAGCAGTACTTC. This sequence encodes CAWRTGGLYEQYF.

The chain has TRBV5-8 and TRBJ1-3; TRBD1 aligns across 8 bases. Germline V CDR1 and CDR2: SGHTS, YDEGEE. V lost 4 bases, J lost 2 bases, and 5 bases stayed unmatched. This CDR3 is built from 15 residues. The chain's CDR3 is CASSLGTGPGNTIYF. The CDR3 region has the DNA TGTGCCAGCAGCCTTGGGACAGGCCCTGGAAACACCATATATTTT.

This rearrangement joins TRBV9 to TRBJ2-7, with 11 bases that match TRBD1. This CDR3 contains 15 residues. Germline lookup yields CDR1 SGDLS and CDR2 YYNGEE. V was pared by 2 bases and J by 5 bases, with 6 bases of the junction left unmatched. Here the CDR3 reads CASSVRPGQGDEQYF. The CDR3 DNA reads TGTGCCAGCAGCGTCCGTCCGGGACAGGGGGACGAGCAGTACTTC.

The chain employs TRBV5-1 and TRBJ2-2; perhaps TRBD2 as D (5 bases). This CDR3 region has 14 residues. V lost 4 bases and J lost 4, with 11 bases in between. CDR1 and CDR2 from the germline V gene are SGHRS and YFSETQ. The CDR3 region is CASSRGQPTGELFF. The CDR3 coding sequence is TGCGCCAGCAGCCGGGGTCAACCCACCGGGGAGCTGTTTTTT.

The chain uses TRBV15 and TRBJ1-1, with a possible D match to TRBD1 (6 bases). The CDR3 consists of 13 residues. V lost 3 bases, J lost 4 bases, and 9 bases lay in between. Germline V gene data show CDR1 as LNHNV and CDR2 as YYDKDF (reference sequence). The CDR3, as DNA: TGTGCCACCAGCAGGAAAGGGGGCACTGAAGCTTTCTTT. Translation gives CATSRKGGTEAFF.

This clone has only a few counts. CDR3 nucleotides: TGTGCCAGCAGTGTCCCAGGCGACTATAATGAGCAGTTCTTC. Translated, it gives CASSVPGDYNEQFF. The rearrangement uses TRBV25-1 and TRBJ2-1; TRBD2 is a possible D gene (5 bases). Germline V gene sequence: CDR1 MGHDK, CDR2 SYGVNS. CDR3 length equals 14 residues. V lost 4 bases, J lost 7 bases, and 14 bases lay in between.

Concerning this clone: At one end the junction does not follow the germline gene, possibly because of a read error. The genes are TRBV7-9 and TRBJ1-2; 9 nucleotides agree with TRBD1. This CDR3 comprises 12 residues. Looked up from germline, CDR1 is SEHNR and CDR2 is FQNEAQ (reference sequence). For the CDR3, the DNA is TGTTCCAGCAGCCGGACAGGGGAGGGCTACACCTTC. It yields the protein CSSSRTGEGYTF.

The V call is TRBV7-9, the J call TRBJ2-1; TRBD2 aligns across 7 bases. Germline CDR1 reads SEHNR; CDR2 reads FQNEAQ (reference sequence). The CDR3 consists of 14 residues. CDR3 in DNA: TGTGGCTTCCGTGGCGGGAGACCCTACAATGAGCAGTTCTTC. As protein: CGFRGGRPYNEQFF.

The rearrangement joins TRBV4-2 to TRBJ2-5, with D hard to call. Trimming removed 1 base at V and 5 bases at J, with 2 bases between. Germline V gene sequence: CDR1 LGHNA, CDR2 YNFKEQ. The CDR3 is 11 residues long. The CDR3 is CASSQAETQYF. The DNA for the CDR3 is TGTGCCAGCAGCCAAGCTGAGACCCAGTACTTC.

The chain couples TRBV9 to TRBJ2-1; D perhaps matches TRBD1 (7 bases). This CDR3 spans 16 amino acids. Germline V lookup: CDR1 SGDLS, CDR2 YYNGEE. V lost 1 base and J lost 5, with 16 bases in between. In DNA form, the CDR3 reads TGTGCCAGCAGCGTACTGCAGGGGGGACCTGACAATGAGCAGTTCTTC. It encodes CASSVLQGGPDNEQFF.